The clone carrying this T cell receptor (beta chain) has a single count. The antigen remains undetermined. The junction departs from the called germline gene at one end, perhaps through a read error. The germline gives CDR1 SEHNR, CDR2 FQNEAQ (reference sequence). The CDR3 sequence is 13 residues long. These data come from a study of cytomegalovirus exposure and HLA in healthy donors. Overall study findings and caveats: In a later analysis, at a false discovery rate of 0.05, about 17,000 TCR beta sequences matched HLA alleles. Prior analysis indicated that the majority of TCR beta V segments exhibited productivity approximately 87% or approximately 30% of the time.

PCR used 60 Vbeta primers and 13 Jbeta primers. Only in-frame clones appear in the TCRdb table, and some are missing; sequencing was by immunoSEQ multiplex PCR. Of about 97,000 clones in the sample, roughly 85% were seen once. V and J are TRBV7-9 and TRBJ2-7; the D gene is possibly TRBD2 (5 bases). What was sequenced was PBMCs. The sequence was obtained from a man aged 25 to 40 in good health and CMV-seronegative. CDR3 coding DNA: TGTGCCAGCAGCCTAGCTAAATCCTACGAGCAGTACTTC. Its translation: CASSLAKSYEQYF.